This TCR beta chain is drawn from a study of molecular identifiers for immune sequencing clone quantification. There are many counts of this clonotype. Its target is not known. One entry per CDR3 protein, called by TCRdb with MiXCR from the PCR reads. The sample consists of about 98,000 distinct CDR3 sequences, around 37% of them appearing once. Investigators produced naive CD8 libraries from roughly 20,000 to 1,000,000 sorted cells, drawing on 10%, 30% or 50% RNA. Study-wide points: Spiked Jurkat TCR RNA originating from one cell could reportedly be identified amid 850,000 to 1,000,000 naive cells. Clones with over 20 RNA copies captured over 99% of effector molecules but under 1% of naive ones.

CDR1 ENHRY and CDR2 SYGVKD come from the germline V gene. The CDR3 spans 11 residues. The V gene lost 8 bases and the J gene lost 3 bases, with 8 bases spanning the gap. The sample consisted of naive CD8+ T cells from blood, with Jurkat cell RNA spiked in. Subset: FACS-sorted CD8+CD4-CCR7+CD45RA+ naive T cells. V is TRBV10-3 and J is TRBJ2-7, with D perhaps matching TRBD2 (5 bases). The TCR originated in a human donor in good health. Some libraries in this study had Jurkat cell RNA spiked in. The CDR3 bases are TGTGCCATCGCCGGAGGCTACGAGCAGTACTTC. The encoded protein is CAIAGGYEQYF.